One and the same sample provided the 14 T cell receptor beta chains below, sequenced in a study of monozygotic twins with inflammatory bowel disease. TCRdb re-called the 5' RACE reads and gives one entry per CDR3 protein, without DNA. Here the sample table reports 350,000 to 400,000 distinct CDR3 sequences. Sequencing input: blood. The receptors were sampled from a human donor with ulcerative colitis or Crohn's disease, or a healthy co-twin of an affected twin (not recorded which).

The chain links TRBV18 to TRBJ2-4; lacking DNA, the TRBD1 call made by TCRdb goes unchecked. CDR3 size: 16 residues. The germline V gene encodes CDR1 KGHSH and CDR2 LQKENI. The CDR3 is CASSHGPRDSKNIQYF.

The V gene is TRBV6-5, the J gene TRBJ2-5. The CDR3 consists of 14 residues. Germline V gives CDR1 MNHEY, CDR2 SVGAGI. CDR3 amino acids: CASSSLSGRETQYF.

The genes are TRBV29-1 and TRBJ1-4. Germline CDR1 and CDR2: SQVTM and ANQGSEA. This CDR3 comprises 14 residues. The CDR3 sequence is CSVEASGNNEKLFF.

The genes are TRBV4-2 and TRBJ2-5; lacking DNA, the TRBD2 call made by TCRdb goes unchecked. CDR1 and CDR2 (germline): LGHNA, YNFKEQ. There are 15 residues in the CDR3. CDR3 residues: CASSPHRLGQETQYF.

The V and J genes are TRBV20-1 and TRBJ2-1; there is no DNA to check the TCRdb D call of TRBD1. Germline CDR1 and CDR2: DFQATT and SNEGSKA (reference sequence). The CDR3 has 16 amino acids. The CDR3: CSARDVLAGEYKEQFF.

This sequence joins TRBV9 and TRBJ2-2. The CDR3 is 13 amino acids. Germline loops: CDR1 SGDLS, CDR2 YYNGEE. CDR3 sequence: CASSAWTSGELFF.

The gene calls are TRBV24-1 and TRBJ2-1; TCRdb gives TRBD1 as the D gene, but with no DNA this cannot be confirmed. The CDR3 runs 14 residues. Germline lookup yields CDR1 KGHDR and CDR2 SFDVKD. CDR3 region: CATSDYRGPNEQFF.

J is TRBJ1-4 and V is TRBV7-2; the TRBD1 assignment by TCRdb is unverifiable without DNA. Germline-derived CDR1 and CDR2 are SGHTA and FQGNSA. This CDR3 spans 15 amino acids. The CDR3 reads CASSLVGQGSEKLFF.

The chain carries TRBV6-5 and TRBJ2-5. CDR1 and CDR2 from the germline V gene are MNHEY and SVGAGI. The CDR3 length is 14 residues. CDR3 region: CASSYSGQQETQYF.

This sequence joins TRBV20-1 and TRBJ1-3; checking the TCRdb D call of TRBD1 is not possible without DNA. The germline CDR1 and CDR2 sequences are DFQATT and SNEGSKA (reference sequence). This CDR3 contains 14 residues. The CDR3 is CSARERQGTDTIYF.

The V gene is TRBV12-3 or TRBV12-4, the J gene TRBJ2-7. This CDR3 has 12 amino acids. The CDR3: CASSNPYYEQYF.

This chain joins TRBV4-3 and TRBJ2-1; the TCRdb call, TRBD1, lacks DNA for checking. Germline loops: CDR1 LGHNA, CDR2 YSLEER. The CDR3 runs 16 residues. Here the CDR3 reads CASSQEGGLLRNEQFF.

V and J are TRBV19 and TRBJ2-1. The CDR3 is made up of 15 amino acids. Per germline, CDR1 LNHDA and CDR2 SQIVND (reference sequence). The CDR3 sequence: CASRVSASSYNEQFF.

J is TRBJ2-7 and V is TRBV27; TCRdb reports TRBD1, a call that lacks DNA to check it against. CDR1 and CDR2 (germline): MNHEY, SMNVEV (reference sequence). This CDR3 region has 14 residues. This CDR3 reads CASSLSEGTYEQYF.